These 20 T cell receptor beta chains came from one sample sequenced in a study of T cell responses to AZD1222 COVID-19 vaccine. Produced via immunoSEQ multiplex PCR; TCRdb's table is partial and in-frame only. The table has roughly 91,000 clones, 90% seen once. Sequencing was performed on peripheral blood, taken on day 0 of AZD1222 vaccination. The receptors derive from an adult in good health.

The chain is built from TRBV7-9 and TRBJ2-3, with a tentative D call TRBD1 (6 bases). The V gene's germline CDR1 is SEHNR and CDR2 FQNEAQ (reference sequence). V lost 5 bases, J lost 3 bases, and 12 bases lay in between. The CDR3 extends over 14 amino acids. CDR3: CASSSWTETDTQYF. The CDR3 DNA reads TGTGCCAGCAGCAGCTGGACAGAGACAGATACGCAGTATTTT.

In nucleotides, the CDR3 is TGTGCCACCAGCCAAGGAAGAGGCCCAGATACGCAGTATTTT. Encoded protein: CATSQGRGPDTQYF. The gene calls are TRBV24-1 and TRBJ2-3, with D hard to call. Germline V gene sequence: CDR1 KGHDR, CDR2 SFDVKD. CDR3 length equals 14 residues. V was pared by 7 bases and J by 4 bases, with 14 bases between.

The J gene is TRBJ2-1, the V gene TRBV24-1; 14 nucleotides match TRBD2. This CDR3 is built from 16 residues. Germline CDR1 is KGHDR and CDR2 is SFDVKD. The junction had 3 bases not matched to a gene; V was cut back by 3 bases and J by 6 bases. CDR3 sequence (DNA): TGTGCCACCAGTGATAGGACTAGCGGGGGGCGCAATGAGCAGTTCTTC. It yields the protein CATSDRTSGGRNEQFF.

The CDR3 region is CASSQDQGFYGYTF. In DNA, the CDR3 is TGTGCCAGCAGCCAAGACCAGGGGTTCTATGGCTACACCTTC. The chain carries TRBV14 and TRBJ1-2, with D maybe TRBD1 (6 bases). The ends were cut back, 0 bases at V and 4 bases at J, with 9 bases in the middle. CDR1 and CDR2 (germline): SGHDN, FVKESK. This CDR3 is built from 14 residues.

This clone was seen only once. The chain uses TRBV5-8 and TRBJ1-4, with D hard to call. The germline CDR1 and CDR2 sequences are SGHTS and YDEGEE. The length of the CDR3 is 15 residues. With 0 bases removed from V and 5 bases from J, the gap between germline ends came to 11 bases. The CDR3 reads CASSLGRRINEKLFF. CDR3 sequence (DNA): TGTGCCAGCAGCTTGGGGCGGAGAATCAATGAAAAACTGTTTTTT.

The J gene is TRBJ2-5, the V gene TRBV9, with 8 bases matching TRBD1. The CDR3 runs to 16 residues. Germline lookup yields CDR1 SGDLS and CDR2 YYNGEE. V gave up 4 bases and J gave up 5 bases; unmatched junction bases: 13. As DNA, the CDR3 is TGTGCCAGCAGCACCCGGACAGGGTCAGGCTTCGAGACCCAGTACTTC. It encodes CASSTRTGSGFETQYF.

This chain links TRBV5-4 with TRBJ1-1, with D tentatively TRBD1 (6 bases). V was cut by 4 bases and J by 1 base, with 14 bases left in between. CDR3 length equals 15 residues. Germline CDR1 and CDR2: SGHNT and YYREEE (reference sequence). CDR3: CASSPRADRNTEAFF. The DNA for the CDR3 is TGTGCCAGCAGCCCAAGGGCGGACAGGAACACTGAAGCTTTCTTT.

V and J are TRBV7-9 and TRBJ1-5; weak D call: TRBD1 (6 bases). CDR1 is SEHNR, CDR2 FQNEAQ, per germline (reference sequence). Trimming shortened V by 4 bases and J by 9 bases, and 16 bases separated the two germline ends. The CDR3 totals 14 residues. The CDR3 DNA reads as TGTGCCAGCAGCTCTACATTACAGGGTGGGCCCCAGCATTTT. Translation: CASSSTLQGGPQHF.

The CDR3 region is CASSQDRGSNTEAFF. The CDR3 coding sequence is TGTGCCAGCAGCCAAGACAGGGGCTCGAACACTGAAGCTTTCTTT. The chain is built from TRBV3-1 (or the pseudogene TRBV3-2) and TRBJ1-1; TRBD1 is a possible D gene (6 bases). CDR3 length: 15 amino acids. Trimming left V 0 bases short and J 1 base short, with 9 bases between. Germline assignment: CDR1 LGHDT and CDR2 YNNKEL (reference sequence).

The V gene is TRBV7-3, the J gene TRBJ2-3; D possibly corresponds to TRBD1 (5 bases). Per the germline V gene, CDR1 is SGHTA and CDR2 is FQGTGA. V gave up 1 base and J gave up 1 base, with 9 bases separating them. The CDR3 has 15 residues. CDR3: CASSLKGRGTDTQYF. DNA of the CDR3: TGTGCCAGCAGCTTAAAAGGCAGGGGCACAGATACGCAGTATTTT. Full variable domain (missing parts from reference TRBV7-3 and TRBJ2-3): GAGVSQTPSNKVTEKGKYVELRCDPISGHTALYWYRQSLGQGPEFLIYFQGTGAADDSGLPNDRFFAVRPEGSVSTLKIQRTERGDSAVYLCASSLKGRGTDTQYFGPGTRLTVL.

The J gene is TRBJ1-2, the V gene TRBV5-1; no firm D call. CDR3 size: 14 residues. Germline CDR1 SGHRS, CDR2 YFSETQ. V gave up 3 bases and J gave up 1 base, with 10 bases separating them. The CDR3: CASSSIGGNYGYTF. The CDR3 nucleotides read TGCGCCAGCAGCTCGATTGGCGGTAACTATGGCTACACCTTC.

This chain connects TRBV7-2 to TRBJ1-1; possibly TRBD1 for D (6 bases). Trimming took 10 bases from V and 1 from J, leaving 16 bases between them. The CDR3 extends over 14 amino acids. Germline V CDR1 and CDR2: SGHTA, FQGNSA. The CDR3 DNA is TGTGCCACCAAGCCGGGACAAACGAACACTGAAGCTTTCTTT. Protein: CATKPGQTNTEAFF.

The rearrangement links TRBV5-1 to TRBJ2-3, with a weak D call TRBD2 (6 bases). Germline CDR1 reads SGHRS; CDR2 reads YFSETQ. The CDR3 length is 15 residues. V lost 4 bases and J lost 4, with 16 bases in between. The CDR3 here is CASSVGERAPDTQYF. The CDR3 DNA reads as TGCGCCAGCAGCGTTGGGGAGCGGGCACCAGATACGCAGTATTTT.

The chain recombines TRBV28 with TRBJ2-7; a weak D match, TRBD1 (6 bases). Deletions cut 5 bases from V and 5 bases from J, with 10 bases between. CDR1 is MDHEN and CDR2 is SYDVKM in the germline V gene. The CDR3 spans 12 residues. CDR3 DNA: TGTGCCAGCAGTCCGGACAGCAACGAGCAGTACTTC. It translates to CASSPDSNEQYF. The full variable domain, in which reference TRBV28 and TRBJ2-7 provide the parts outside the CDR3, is DVKVTQSSRYLVKRTGEKVFLECVQDMDHENMFWYRQDPGLGLRLIYFSYDVKMKEKGDIPEGYSVSREKKERFSLILESASTNQTSMYLCASSPDSNEQYFGPGTRLTVT.

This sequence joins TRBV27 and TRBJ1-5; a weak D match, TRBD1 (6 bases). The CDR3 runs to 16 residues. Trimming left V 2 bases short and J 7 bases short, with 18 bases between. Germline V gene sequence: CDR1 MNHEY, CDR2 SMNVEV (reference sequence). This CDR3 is CASSLTRQGSWQPQHF. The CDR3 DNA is TGTGCCAGCAGTTTAACCCGGCAGGGGAGTTGGCAGCCCCAGCATTTT.

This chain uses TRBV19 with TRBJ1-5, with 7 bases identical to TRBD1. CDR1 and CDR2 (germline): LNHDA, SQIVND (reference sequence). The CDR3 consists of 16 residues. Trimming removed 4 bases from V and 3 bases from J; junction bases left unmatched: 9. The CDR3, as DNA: TGTGCCAGTAGTAACCTGGGACAGCTATACAATCAGCCCCAGCATTTT. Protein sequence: CASSNLGQLYNQPQHF.

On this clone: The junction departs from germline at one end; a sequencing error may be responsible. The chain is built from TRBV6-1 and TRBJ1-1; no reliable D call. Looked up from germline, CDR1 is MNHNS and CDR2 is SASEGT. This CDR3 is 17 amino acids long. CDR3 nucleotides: TGTGTCAGCAGTGAGACCGAACCGGGTATTCGGGTCACTGAAGCTTTCTTT. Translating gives CVSSETEPGIRVTEAFF.

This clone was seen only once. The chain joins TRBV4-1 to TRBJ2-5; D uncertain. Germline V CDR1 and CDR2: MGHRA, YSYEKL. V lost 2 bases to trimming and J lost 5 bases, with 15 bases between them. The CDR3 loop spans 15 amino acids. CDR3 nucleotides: TGCGCCAGCAGCCAATTCCCCCCCCCGTGGGAGACCCAGTACTTC. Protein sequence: CASSQFPPPWETQYF.

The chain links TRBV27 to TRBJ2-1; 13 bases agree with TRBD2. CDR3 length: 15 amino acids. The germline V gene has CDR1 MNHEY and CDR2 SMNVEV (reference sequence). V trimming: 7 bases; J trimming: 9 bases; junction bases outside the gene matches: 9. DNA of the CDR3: TGTGCCAGCAAACCCGGGACTAGCGGGAAGGGTGAGCAGTTCTTC. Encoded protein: CASKPGTSGKGEQFF.

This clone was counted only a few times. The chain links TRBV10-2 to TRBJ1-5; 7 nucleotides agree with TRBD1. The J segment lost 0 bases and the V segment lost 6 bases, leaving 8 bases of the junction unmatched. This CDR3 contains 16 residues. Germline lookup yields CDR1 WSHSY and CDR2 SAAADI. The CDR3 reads CASSRGIGYSNQPQHF. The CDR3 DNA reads TGCGCCAGCAGCAGGGGGATTGGGTATAGCAATCAGCCCCAGCATTTT.